The clone carrying this TCR beta chain was detected only a few times. The second PCR ran about 6 to 11 cycles with a sample-barcoded 5' primer and J-beta primers. TCRdb reanalysed the 5' RACE reads using MiXCR and keeps one entry per CDR3 protein. Of about a million distinct CDR3 sequences listed, around two fifths are singletons. The CDR3 is 13 amino acids. V lost 8 bases, J lost 4 bases, and 14 bases lay in between. Germline V CDR1 and CDR2: MNHEY, SVGEGT. The record originates from a study of blood T cells in healthy people across ages. The clonotype was recovered from a man in his late teens or twenties in good health. Sequenced: blood. The J gene is TRBJ1-2, the V gene TRBV6-2 or TRBV6-3, with D possibly being TRBD1 (5 bases). The DNA of the CDR3 is TGTGCCAGCCTACAGGAGTTGGGCTATGGCTACACCTTC. Its translation is CASLQELGYGYTF.